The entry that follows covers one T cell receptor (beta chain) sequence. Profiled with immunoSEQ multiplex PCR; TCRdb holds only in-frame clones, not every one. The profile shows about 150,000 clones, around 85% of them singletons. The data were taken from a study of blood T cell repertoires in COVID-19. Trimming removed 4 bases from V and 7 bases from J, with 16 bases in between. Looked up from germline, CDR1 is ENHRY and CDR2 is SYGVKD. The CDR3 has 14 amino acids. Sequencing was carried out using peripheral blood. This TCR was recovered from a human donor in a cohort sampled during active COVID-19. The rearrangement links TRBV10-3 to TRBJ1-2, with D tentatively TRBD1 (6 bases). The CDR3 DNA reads TGTGCCATCAGTGCGGACAGTCAGCAGGGTGGCTACACCTTC. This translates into CAISADSQQGGYTF.